This TCR beta chain was obtained from a study of identical twins. Findings of the study overall: Cross-sectional statistical analysis, not tracking of the same donors, underpinned the conclusions. Memory repertoires showed no such pattern, whereas abundant cord blood beta clonotypes carried fewer insertions.

In the case of this clonotype: Its antigen is currently unknown.

This CDR3 comprises 14 residues. Germline V gene data show CDR1 as MDHEN and CDR2 as SYDVKM. With 4 bases clipped from V and 7 bases from J, the junction kept 5 bases outside the gene matches. Addition of a universal primer site occurred through template switching, and cDNA carried unique molecular identifiers. TCRdb re-analysed the 5' RACE reads in MiXCR, keeping a single row per CDR3 protein. Here the sample spans 540,000 or so distinct CDR3 sequences, approximately 20% being singletons. These records were also assigned to another study, of yellow fever vaccine responses in identical twins.

The chain has TRBV28 and TRBJ2-7; 12 positions agree with TRBD2. This sequence originates from a woman under 30 in good health. The specimen sequenced was CD4+ T cells sorted from blood. As DNA, the CDR3 is TGTGCCAGCAGTTCCCCGGGACTAGCGGGTGAGCAGTACTTC. This encodes CASSSPGLAGEQYF.